This is a list of T cell receptor beta chains from one sample in a study of T-cell reconstitution after alpha-beta-depleted transplantation in children. In TCRdb, the PCR reads were re-called with MiXCR into one record per CDR3 protein. The profile shows hundreds of thousands of distinct CDR3 sequences, 16% of them singletons. Here the sequenced sample was PBMCs from the stem cell graft donor, taken from the stem cell graft. These receptors all come from a human donor who donated a stem cell graft to a child with acute myeloid leukemia. Both conserved end residues are trimmed from each CDR3. Size is omitted from some rows. Given values are once, few, many or a class for expanded clones.

clone_size v_call cdr3_aa
NA TRBV4-3 ASSQDDRGTYNEQF
NA TRBV4-2 ASSQRTGGMNEQF
few TRBV5-1 ASSPTGGPADTQY
many TRBV4-3 ASSQDSGFHNEQF
NA TRBV29-1 SVDAGYNQPQH
many TRBV29-1 SVKGSYEQY
many TRBV20-1 SAVPDREPNYGYT
many TRBV4-3 ASSHPPGQGNNEQF
NA TRBV7-8 ASSLDFWDSGNTIY
few TRBV15 ATSRDLGAPYEQY
NA TRBV3-1 ASSQDGRSAF
few TRBV7-8 ASSPKSLGLAYEQY
NA TRBV15 ATSRDRWGGALGNTEAF
many TRBV10-3 AISEISANSYEQY
many TRBV20-1 SANPSAGLEQF
NA TRBV20-1 SAREPGRGASRPQH
many TRBV20-1 SARFGFPNEQF
NA TRBV20-1 SARTGLEHSPLH
many TRBV6-5 ACRGDGDTGELF
few TRBV24-1 ATSNGLNTEAF
NA TRBV27 ASTELPTGDTQY
many TRBV20-1 SAGGQGKETQY
NA TRBV4-1 ASSQDPGTGGGGELF
NA TRBV11-2 ASSKTSGGTGELF
many TRBV20-1 SATGGRGNTIY
many TRBV30 AWRTGQGRNEQF
many TRBV20-1 SARDSGASGGDNEQF
few TRBV5-5 ASSPISGGGNEQF
NA TRBV5-1 ASSLESFLRQMNTGELF
few TRBV29-1 SVAGQGYGTEAF
NA TRBV27 ASSLSLAGGWDEQF
NA TRBV11-1 ASRRTGPNTGELF
NA TRBV12-3/TRBV12-4 ASSLGYGDRERVNQPQH
few TRBV20-1 SARGGTAFSSTDTQY
many TRBV4-3 ASSQANGGAETQY
many TRBV20-1 SAPREDRGSPLH
many TRBV20-1 SARTMTGNTEAF
few TRBV9 ASSVEGRYGYT
few TRBV7-9 ASSRGTVIETQY
NA TRBV5-1 ASSPLGQSTNTEAF
NA TRBV7-9 ASSTDRSSNQPQH
many TRBV6-2/TRBV6-3 ASTPGGSGANVLT
NA TRBV20-1 SARDTGTGSETQY
NA TRBV28 ASSSPGQGKF
NA TRBV20-1 SARGQDSNQPQH
many TRBV12-3/TRBV12-4 ASPEDRVGTGELF
NA TRBV5-1 ASRTSGGPTDTQY
many TRBV29-1 SVLPGQGYNEQF
NA TRBV20-1 CARRAGGPFGNEQF
few TRBV20-1 SASGRGGPKNIQY
NA TRBV28 ASSWRRGGNQPQH
many TRBV24-1 ATSGEGTGGGGQY
many TRBV5-1 ASSLVPGEGNEQF
many TRBV5-6 ASSLERGEPQH
NA TRBV20-1 SARDDRGPSEAF